This passage covers 6 T cell receptor beta chains from one sample sequenced in a study of radiotherapy plus CTLA-4 blockade in lung cancer. Data came from immunoSEQ multiplex PCR; TCRdb stores just in-frame clones and leaves some out. The sample has tens of thousands of clones; around 86% are singletons. The sample was peripheral blood, taken from a patient treated with radiotherapy plus ipilimumab. The receptors here all came from a human donor with non-small cell lung cancer that progressed on radiotherapy plus ipilimumab.

This chain joins TRBV5-1 and TRBJ2-7; 9 bases align to TRBD2. The germline CDR1 and CDR2 sequences are SGHRS and YFSETQ. The CDR3 extends over 19 amino acids. J gave up 2 bases and V 0 bases, and 15 bases lay outside the gene matches. The CDR3 is CASSLASDISGRIPYEQYF. CDR3 nucleotides: TGCGCCAGCAGCTTGGCTTCCGATATAAGCGGGAGGATTCCCTACGAGCAGTACTTC.

V and J are TRBV18 and TRBJ2-3; no definite D call. Trimming removed 2 bases at V and 3 bases at J, with 9 bases between. This CDR3 has 14 amino acids. The V gene's germline CDR1 is KGHSH and CDR2 LQKENI. This CDR3 is CASSPGVRTDTQYF. CDR3 nucleotides: TGTGCCAGCTCACCAGGGGTCAGAACAGATACGCAGTATTTT.

This sequence joins TRBV7-2 and TRBJ2-7; 9 nucleotides match TRBD1. The CDR3 runs 15 residues. Germline lookup yields CDR1 SGHTA and CDR2 FQGNSA. Unmatched junction bases numbered 8, after V lost 4 bases and J lost 4 bases. In nucleotides, the CDR3 is TGTGCCAGCAGCTCTATAGGGACAGGGCCTTACGAGCAGTACTTC. Translation gives CASSSIGTGPYEQYF.

The chain recombines TRBV2 with TRBJ1-5, with D perhaps matching TRBD1 (5 bases). V shed 3 bases and J shed 2 bases, with 14 bases lying between them. Germline V gives CDR1 SNHLY, CDR2 FYNNEI. This CDR3 has 16 amino acids. CDR3 coding DNA: TGTGCCAGCAGTGAGGGGGGGAGGGTTGGCAATCAGCCCCAGCATTTT. Protein: CASSEGGRVGNQPQHF.

This chain joins TRBV27 and TRBJ1-1, with D perhaps TRBD1 (6 bases). The CDR3 extends over 14 amino acids. Germline lookup yields CDR1 MNHEY and CDR2 SMNVEV (reference sequence). V shed 3 bases and J shed 10 bases, with 18 bases lying between them. The CDR3 DNA follows: TGTGCCAGCAGTTTCACCCGACAGGTTGGAGGAGCTTTCTTT. This gives the protein CASSFTRQVGGAFF.

The gene calls are TRBV29-1 and TRBJ1-5; D not certain. V lost 7 bases and J 1 base, leaving 17 bases between the germline ends. The CDR3 sequence is 15 residues long. From germline, CDR1 is SQVTM and CDR2 ANQGSEA. The CDR3 is CSASAFPGSNQPQHF. In DNA form, the CDR3 reads TGCAGCGCCTCGGCCTTCCCTGGGAGCAATCAGCCCCAGCATTTT.